These 25 T cell receptor beta chains share one sample of origin, sequenced in a study of brain metastases from non-small cell lung cancer. Method: immunoSEQ multiplex PCR; TCRdb's copy keeps in-frame clones and lacks some. The sample lists 3,500 or so clones, approximately 82% occurring once. Material for sequencing was tissue from a brain metastasis. The receptors shown here come from a donor aged 40 or over with non-small cell lung cancer.

This clone was found a few times. The chain joins TRBV2 to TRBJ2-2; D gene ambiguous. Germline assignment: CDR1 SNHLY and CDR2 FYNNEI. The CDR3 extends over 13 amino acids. The V and J ends lost 4 bases and 1 base respectively, with 4 bases between them. As DNA, the CDR3 is TGTGCCAGCAGTGGAGGGAACACCGGGGAGCTGTTTTTT. This gives the protein CASSGGNTGELFF.

As DNA, the CDR3 is TGCGCCAGCAGCTTGGGACAGGGGGACAATGAGCAGTTCTTC. Protein sequence: CASSLGQGDNEQFF. This chain uses TRBV5-1 with TRBJ2-1; 9 bases align to TRBD1. Trimming took 0 bases from V and 5 from J; bases not matched to a gene: 0. The CDR3 runs 14 residues. Germline CDR1 SGHRS, CDR2 YFSETQ.

The chain employs TRBV19 and TRBJ2-7; weak D call: TRBD1 (5 bases). Trimming removed 4 bases from V and 2 bases from J, with 9 bases in between. CDR1 is LNHDA and CDR2 is SQIVND in the germline V gene (reference sequence). The CDR3 consists of 13 residues. The CDR3 sequence is CASSTTATYEQYF. The DNA of the CDR3 is TGTGCCAGTAGTACGACAGCTACCTACGAGCAGTACTTC.

The V gene is TRBV3-1 (or the pseudogene TRBV3-2), the J gene TRBJ1-5, with a weak D call TRBD1 (5 bases). This CDR3 spans 13 amino acids. The germline CDR1 and CDR2 sequences are LGHDT and YNNKEL (reference sequence). V lost 0 bases, J lost 11 bases, and 11 bases lay in between. Here the CDR3 reads CASSQDLGGTQHF. DNA of the CDR3: TGTGCCAGCAGCCAAGATCTCGGGGGGACCCAGCATTTT.

In regard to this clone: The junction does not match germline at one end; this may be a read error. The rearrangement uses TRBV10-2 and TRBJ2-7; TRBD1 might be the D (6 bases). In germline, CDR1 is WSHSY, CDR2 SAAADI. This CDR3 region has 12 residues. DNA for the CDR3: TGCGCCAGTATACAGGGAAGTGAAGAGCAGTATTTC. It is translated as CASIQGSEEQYF.

A few counts support this clone. The chain combines TRBV14 with TRBJ2-5; 8 bases are shared with TRBD2. The germline V gene has CDR1 SGHDN and CDR2 FVKESK. The CDR3 loop spans 16 amino acids. The V gene end was trimmed by 0 bases and the J gene end by 5 bases; junction bases not matched to a gene: 8. The CDR3 spells CASSQDRAGGRETQYF. The CDR3 DNA follows: TGTGCCAGCAGCCAAGATCGGGCGGGAGGCCGGGAGACCCAGTACTTC.

Turning to this clone: A much larger clonotype is one base distant, so this may be a read error. The chain combines TRBV28 with TRBJ1-5; D gene unclear. CDR3 length: 12 residues. Per germline, CDR1 MDHEN and CDR2 SYDVKM. The CDR3 DNA is TGTACCAGCAGTACTATGCGGGGGCCCCAGCATTTT. Protein sequence: CTSSTMRGPQHF.

This chain connects TRBV19 to TRBJ1-2; 8 nucleotides match TRBD1. CDR1 and CDR2 (germline): LNHDA, SQIVND (reference sequence). The CDR3 covers 14 residues. With 3 bases clipped from V and 8 bases from J, the junction kept 8 bases outside the gene matches. For the CDR3, the DNA is TGTGCCAGTAGTATCGGGACAGGCGTCATAGGCTACACCTTC. Its translation: CASSIGTGVIGYTF.

Points on this clone: This may come from a read error, since a much larger clone is one base off. The J gene is TRBJ1-2, the V gene TRBV27, with TRBD1 as a possible D gene (6 bases). Germline assignment: CDR1 MNHEY and CDR2 SMNVEV (reference sequence). The CDR3 has 14 residues. This CDR3 reads CASSPRGGIYGYIF. CDR3 DNA sequence: TGTGCCAGCAGTCCTCGGGGGGGCATCTATGGCTACATCTTC.

V is TRBV7-6 and J is TRBJ1-3; D perhaps matches TRBD1 (6 bases). The CDR3 consists of 13 residues. The V gene's germline CDR1 is SGHVS and CDR2 FNYEAQ. Trimming removed 5 bases at V and 4 bases at J, with 9 bases between. CDR3 nucleotides: TGTGCCAGCAGCACCGGACAGGGAAACACCATATATTTT. It encodes CASSTGQGNTIYF.

The genes are TRBV2 and TRBJ1-1; TRBD1 agrees at 10 bases. With 8 bases clipped from V and 5 bases from J, the junction kept 8 bases outside the gene matches. The CDR3 has 14 residues. Looked up from germline, CDR1 is SNHLY and CDR2 is FYNNEI. CDR3 in amino acids: CASGLDRGRTEAFF. The CDR3 DNA reads TGTGCCAGCGGACTCGACAGGGGGCGGACTGAAGCTTTCTTT.

This sequence joins TRBV7-8 and TRBJ1-3; 7 bases line up with TRBD1. Germline V gives CDR1 SGHVS, CDR2 FQNEAQ. This CDR3 is built from 15 residues. After removal of 3 bases from V and 4 bases from J, the junction contained 6 bases not matched to a gene. The CDR3: CASSFRGRRGNTIYF. In DNA form, the CDR3 reads TGTGCCAGCAGCTTTAGGGGGCGAAGAGGAAACACCATATATTTT.

The rearrangement joins TRBV9 to TRBJ1-1, with D unclear. V was clipped by 3 bases and J by 7 bases, with 13 bases between them. The CDR3 runs 13 residues. Looked up from germline, CDR1 is SGDLS and CDR2 is YYNGEE. The CDR3 loop reads CASSEVPSDEAFF. The CDR3 coding sequence is TGTGCCAGCAGCGAAGTACCCAGTGATGAAGCTTTCTTT.

In its sample, this clone ranks as large. The same CDR3 arises from other DNA sequences in this sample as well. The CDR3 DNA is TGTGCCAGCAGTTCCCCCCGGGACACACTTAATGAAAAACTGTTTTTT. It codes for CASSSPRDTLNEKLFF. This rearrangement joins TRBV28 to TRBJ1-4; D may be TRBD1 (6 bases). V gave up 4 bases and J gave up 4 bases, with 16 bases separating them. This CDR3 region has 16 residues. Looked up from germline, CDR1 is MDHEN and CDR2 is SYDVKM.

This chain connects TRBV24-1 to TRBJ1-5; D is unclear. The CDR3 extends over 16 amino acids. The germline gives CDR1 KGHDR, CDR2 SFDVKD. The V gene lost 2 bases and the J gene lost 2 bases, with 12 bases spanning the gap. CDR3 residues: CATSDSRAEGNQPQHF. The CDR3 DNA is TGTGCCACCAGTGATTCCCGGGCCGAGGGCAATCAGCCCCAGCATTTT.

This clone was detected a few times. The V gene is TRBV2, the J gene TRBJ2-1; TRBD1 matches at 10 bases. The J segment lost 6 bases and the V segment lost 6 bases, leaving 8 bases of the junction unmatched. This CDR3 spans 15 amino acids. The V gene's germline CDR1 is SNHLY and CDR2 FYNNEI. For the CDR3, the DNA is TGTGCCAGCAGCTCAGACAGGGGGCTTACCAATGAGCAGTTCTTC. It codes for CASSSDRGLTNEQFF.

This rearrangement joins TRBV5-5 to TRBJ1-3; D is ambiguous. The germline V and J ends were trimmed by 5 bases and 0 bases, with 15 bases remaining between them. This CDR3 is built from 16 residues. Germline V gives CDR1 SGHKS, CDR2 YYEKEE (reference sequence). CDR3: CASSTPGQVSGNTIYF. CDR3 in DNA: TGTGCCAGCAGTACCCCCGGGCAGGTCTCTGGAAACACCATATATTTT. The full variable domain, with the rest looked up from reference TRBV5-5 and TRBJ1-3, is DAGVTQSPTHLIKTRGQQVTLRCSPISGHKSVSWYQQVLGQGPQFIFQYYEKEERGRGNFPDRFSARQFPNYSSELNVNALLLGDSALYLCASSTPGQVSGNTIYFGEGSWLTVV.

This chain connects TRBV18 to TRBJ2-1; 8 nucleotides line up with TRBD1. This CDR3 has 13 amino acids. Trimming at V came to 3 bases and at J to 11 bases, leaving 6 bases not matched to a gene. Germline assignment: CDR1 KGHSH and CDR2 LQKENI. The CDR3 reads CASSPTDRAKQFF. Here the CDR3 DNA reads TGTGCCAGCTCACCTACGGACAGGGCCAAGCAGTTCTTC.

With regard to this clone: This specimen includes other DNA sequences encoding the same CDR3. This chain connects TRBV14 to TRBJ2-3; D gene ambiguous. The CDR3 consists of 11 residues. Germline loops: CDR1 SGHDN, CDR2 FVKESK. The V end was cut by 3 bases, the J end by 3 bases, with 1 base between. CDR3 nucleotides: TGTGCCAGCAGCCATACAGATACGCAGTATTTT. It translates to CASSHTDTQYF. Using reference TRBV14 and TRBJ2-3 for the parts outside the CDR3, the full variable domain is EAGVTQFPSHSVIEKGQTVTLRCDPISGHDNLYWYRRVMGKEIKFLLHFVKESKQDESGMPNNRFLAERTGGTYSTLKVQPAELEDSGVYFCASSHTDTQYFGPGTRLTVL.

Notes on this clone: The junction departs from germline at one end; a sequencing error may be responsible. This chain connects TRBV7-8 to TRBJ2-2; TRBD2 might be the D (5 bases). CDR3 length equals 14 residues. Germline CDR1 SGHVS, CDR2 FQNEAQ. CDR3 DNA: TGTGCCAGCAGCGCTACACCGAACACCGGGGAGCTATTTTTT. This gives the protein CASSATPNTGELFF.

V and J are TRBV7-9 and TRBJ1-4; D uncertain. Trimming took off 4 bases at V and 5 bases at J, with 8 bases between the two ends. Germline CDR1 is SEHNR and CDR2 is FQNEAQ (reference sequence). This CDR3 contains 13 residues. This CDR3 is CASSSRENEKLFF. Written as DNA, the CDR3 is TGTGCCAGCAGCTCTAGAGAAAATGAAAAACTGTTTTTT.

The genes are TRBV29-1 and TRBJ1-1; TRBD1 matches at 8 bases. The germline CDR1 and CDR2 sequences are SQVTM and ANQGSEA. CDR3 length: 14 amino acids. V was pared by 6 bases and J by 2 bases, with 8 bases of the junction left unmatched. CDR3 DNA: TGCAGCGTGTTCCCGGGACAGGATAACACTGAAGCTTTCTTT. It specifies CSVFPGQDNTEAFF.

The chain recombines TRBV11-2 with TRBJ1-5, with no clear D. V was shortened by 4 bases and J by 0 bases, with 10 bases between the two germline ends. Germline CDR1 and CDR2: SGHAT and FQNNGV. This CDR3 has 15 amino acids. The CDR3 loop reads CASSYSPNSNQPQHF. In nucleotides, the CDR3 is TGTGCCAGCAGCTACAGTCCCAATAGCAATCAGCCCCAGCATTTT.

The chain combines TRBV28 with TRBJ1-1, with D perhaps TRBD1 (5 bases). Germline values: CDR1 MDHEN, CDR2 SYDVKM. The CDR3 sequence is 14 residues long. V shed 2 bases and J shed 4 bases, with 11 bases lying between them. The CDR3 region is CASSLTGRTTEAFF. CDR3 DNA sequence: TGTGCCAGCAGTTTAACAGGACGGACCACTGAAGCTTTCTTT.

In this sample, this clone turned up once. The V gene is TRBV28, the J gene TRBJ2-1, with D hard to call. The CDR3 extends over 13 amino acids. The V gene's germline CDR1 is MDHEN and CDR2 SYDVKM. V lost 1 base and J 6 bases, leaving 7 bases between the germline ends. DNA for the CDR3: TGTGCCAGCAGTTTATTCCAGCGCAATGAGCAGTTCTTC. Translation: CASSLFQRNEQFF.